The sequence of this T cell receptor (beta chain) was determined in a study of identical twins. This clonotype came up a few times. TCRdb redid the calling of the 5' RACE reads with MiXCR, one entry per CDR3 protein. The sample lists about 520,000 distinct CDR3 sequences; 20% to 25% were seen once. The CDR3 has 12 amino acids. Trimming shortened V by 3 bases and J by 5 bases, and 5 bases separated the two germline ends. The same sample was also studied in work on T cells expressing NK-cell markers.

The sequence was obtained from a woman aged 18-29 years in good health. Sample: CD4+ T cells sorted from blood. The V gene is TRBV12-3 or TRBV12-4, the J gene TRBJ2-1; D gene unclear. In nucleotides, the CDR3 is TGTGCCAGCAGTTTTTCTCACAATGAGCAGTTCTTC. Translating gives CASSFSHNEQFF.